This T cell receptor (beta chain) comes out of a study of T cell responses to AZD1222 COVID-19 vaccine. Only in-frame clones appear in the TCRdb table, and some are missing; sequencing was by immunoSEQ multiplex PCR. This table holds about 180,000 clones, roughly 93% found once. General study results and limits: Seropositive status at baseline applied to only 5 or 6 AZD1222 recipients. Spike was spanned by vaccine-associated CD4 TCRs, which were dominant at 160-218 and 743-854. Researchers took repertoire samples only after the peak T cell response had come.

This clone was counted once. Its antigen is not known. V was clipped by 0 bases and J by 8 bases, with 13 bases between them. Germline CDR1 is SGHAT and CDR2 is FQNNGV. The CDR3 sequence is 14 residues long. The sequences come from peripheral blood, collected 28 days after the second dose of the MenACWY control vaccine. V is TRBV11-2 and J is TRBJ1-2, with D possibly being TRBD1 (5 bases). The sequence was obtained from an adult who received the MenACWY meningococcal vaccine as a control. Here the CDR3 DNA reads TGTGCCAGCAGCTTAGAACCGGGGCCGGGAGGCTACACCTTC. Amino acids: CASSLEPGPGGYTF.